This TCR beta chain was identified in a study of blood T cell repertoires in COVID-19. At the level of the study: Sites across the United States, Italy and Spain contributed samples from acute and convalescent COVID-19. In each case, the material was cDNA or gDNA derived from T cells, B-cell-depleted T cells, or PBMCs.

The cohort comprised adults aged roughly 18 to 95 years residing in approximately 22 US areas. Germline loops: CDR1 LNHNV, CDR2 YYDKDF (reference sequence). CDR3 length: 18 amino acids. V trimming: 0 bases; J trimming: 7 bases; junction bases outside the gene matches: 11. Clones were sequenced by immunoSEQ multiplex PCR, and TCRdb holds only the in-frame ones, with some missing. Seen here are some 200,000 clones, approximately 82% observed once, and the top ten hold 4% to 6.5%. What was sequenced was PBMCs or T cells enriched from blood (not recorded which). This receptor was taken from a woman aged 60-75 years with acute COVID-19. The chain uses TRBV15 and TRBJ2-1; TRBD2 agrees at 11 bases. The CDR3 DNA sequence: TGTGCCACCAGCAGAGATAGGGGTAGCGGGAGGGCCGGGAATGAGCAGTTCTTC. Its protein product is CATSRDRGSGRAGNEQFF.